This TCR beta chain was sequenced for a study of blood T cell repertoires in COVID-19 (dated by TCRdb to the early 2020s). About the full investigation: The collaborator samples originated in the United States, Italy and Spain and spanned the acute and convalescent phases of COVID-19. The prospective study material was composed of cDNA or gDNA derived from T cells, B-cell-depleted T cells, or PBMCs. Subjects who had been exposed to COVID-19, were actively infected with it, or had recovered from it provided the deeply sampled blood TCRbeta repertoires that made up the dataset. The repertoires were released in a freely available public database intended as a resource for research on the immune response to SARS-CoV-2. The samples were drawn from the first 160 participants of the ongoing ImmuneRACE study and from more than 1,000 subjects provided by 6 global collaborators. The sample metadata nearly always contained a de-identified subject ID, COVID-19 status, age in years and sex. HLA class I and class II types, where available, came from metadata supplied by the sample provider rather than from assay-based typing.

Enrolling through a virtual design, the prospective study's participants ranged in age from roughly 18 to 89 years and lived across some 23 United States geographic areas. In the prospective study, cohorts were assigned on the basis of participant-reported clinical history obtained from a screening survey and a study questionnaire. ImmuneRACE Cohort 3 recovered participants were defined by two consecutive negative NP/OP PCR tests, healthcare professional clearance, or symptom resolution. Each participant in the prospective study had whole blood, serum and a nasopharyngeal or oropharyngeal swab collected by mobile phlebotomists. Prospective study participants could optionally give additional blood draws and questionnaires over a roughly two-month period. Prospective study blood samples were shipped either frozen or at room temperature before DNA extraction. About this clone: Its antigen remains unidentified. No much larger clone is present one base from it, and per-base qualities are unavailable.

Broader findings and caveats from the paper: How much clinical and demographic metadata was included differed by source and by participant, and the metadata was provided uncurated.

The immunoSEQ Assay, a bias-controlled multiplex PCR, was used to amplify TCRbeta CDR3 regions from genomic DNA. The study's own analysis went as follows. Within the assay, amplification of reference gene primers was used to estimate how many nucleated cells each sample contained. To quantify the absolute abundance of each unique TCRbeta CDR3 rearrangement, sequence reads were collapsed and filtered. For each sample, productive Simpson clonality was calculated by taking the square root of Simpson's diversity index across productive rearrangements. TCRdb took over this immuneACCESS table, retaining in-frame rearrangements with V and J assigned. Such tables are incomplete; in checked studies, under half of the missing clones stem from an unresolved V gene, and the remainder is unexplained. That table gives V, J and clone size, and the DNA gave D and trimming. This sample holds some 400,000 clones; approximately 89% were observed only once. The ten largest make up less than 2% of the sample.

Sequencing was performed on PBMCs or T cells enriched from blood (not recorded which). This receptor was taken from a woman under 40 who had recovered from COVID-19.

The CDR3 reads CSASQGPNEKLFF. The bases read TGCAGTGCTAGTCAGGGGCCTAATGAAAAACTGTTTTTT. The V and J segments used are TRBV20-1 and TRBJ1-4, with TRBD1 as a weak D call on 6 bases. Based on the germline V gene (reference sequence), the CDR1 and CDR2 sequences are DFQATT and SNEGSKA. Cut back by 3 bases and 3 bases, the V and J ends lie 8 bases apart. Reading from cysteine to phenylalanine, the CDR3 counts 13 amino acids. Just the 39-base CDR3 DNA is kept, in frame starting at base 1.